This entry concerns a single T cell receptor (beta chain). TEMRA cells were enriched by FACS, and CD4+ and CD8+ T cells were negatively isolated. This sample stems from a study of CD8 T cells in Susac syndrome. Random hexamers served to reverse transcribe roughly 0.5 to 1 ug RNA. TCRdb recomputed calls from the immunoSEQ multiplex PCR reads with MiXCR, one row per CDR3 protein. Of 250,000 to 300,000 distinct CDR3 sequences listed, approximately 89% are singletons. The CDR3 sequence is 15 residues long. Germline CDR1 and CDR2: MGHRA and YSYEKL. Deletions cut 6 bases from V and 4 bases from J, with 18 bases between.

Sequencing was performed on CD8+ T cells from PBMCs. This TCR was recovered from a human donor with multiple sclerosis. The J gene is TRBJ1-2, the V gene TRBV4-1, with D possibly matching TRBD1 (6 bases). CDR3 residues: CASSPRQEVGYGYTF. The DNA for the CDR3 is TGCGCCAGCAGTCCCCGACAGGAGGTAGGCTATGGCTACACCTTC.